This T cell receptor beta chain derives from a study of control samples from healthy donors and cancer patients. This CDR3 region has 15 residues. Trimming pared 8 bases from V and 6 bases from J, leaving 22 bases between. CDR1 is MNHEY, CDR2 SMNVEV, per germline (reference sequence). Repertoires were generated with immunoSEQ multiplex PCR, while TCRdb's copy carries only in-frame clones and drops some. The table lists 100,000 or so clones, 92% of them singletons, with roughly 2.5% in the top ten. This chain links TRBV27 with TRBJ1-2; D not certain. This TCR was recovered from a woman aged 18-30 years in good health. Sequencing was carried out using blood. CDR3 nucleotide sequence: TGTGCCAGCTCCCCCCTAACACCATTACGAGATGGCTACACCTTC. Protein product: CASSPLTPLRDGYTF.